Each of the 14 T cell receptor beta chains below was sequenced from the same sample in a study of shared clonotypes between healthy human individuals. Using immunoSEQ multiplex PCR, the repertoire was profiled, and TCRdb retains in-frame clones only, with some absent. The sample shows roughly 760,000 clones, less than 85% of them seen only once. Specimen: memory CD4+ T cells sorted from blood. Subset of the sample: CD45RA-negative fraction. Receptors were obtained from a woman aged 25 to 45 in good health.

Only a few counts were recorded for this clone. The chain has TRBV7-9 and TRBJ2-2; D might be TRBD1 (5 bases). The germline V and J ends were trimmed by 6 bases and 1 base, with 9 bases remaining between them. This CDR3 spans 14 amino acids. Germline CDR1 SEHNR, CDR2 FQNEAQ (reference sequence). CDR3 in amino acids: CASRRGQNTGELFF. CDR3 coding DNA: TGTGCCAGCAGACGAGGACAGAACACCGGGGAGCTGTTTTTT.

This clone was observed a handful of times. This chain uses TRBV6-1 with TRBJ1-1; D is unresolved. The CDR3 runs 13 residues. V lost 5 bases, J lost 0 bases, and 7 bases lay in between. Germline assignment: CDR1 MNHNS and CDR2 SASEGT. The CDR3 DNA is TGTGCCAGCAGTTCCTCAGTGAACACTGAAGCTTTCTTT. Residues: CASSSSVNTEAFF.

V and J are TRBV15 and TRBJ1-1, with D possibly TRBD1 on 6 matching bases. CDR3 length equals 13 residues. Germline V gene lookup returns CDR1 LNHNV and CDR2 YYDKDF (reference sequence). Trimming removed 2 bases from V and 5 bases from J, with 9 bases in between. The CDR3 region has the DNA TGTGCCACCAGCAGATCGAGGGGGACTGAAGCTTTCTTT. Translation gives CATSRSRGTEAFF.

The chain recombines TRBV29-1 with TRBJ2-3; the D gene is possibly TRBD2 (6 bases). Deletions cut 7 bases from V and 7 bases from J, with 24 bases between. This CDR3 has 15 residues. In germline, CDR1 is SQVTM, CDR2 ANQGSEA. CDR3 DNA sequence: TGCAGCGCCTCCCAGGGACTGAGGGAGAGTAATACGCAGTATTTT. Translating it yields CSASQGLRESNTQYF.

The chain uses TRBV6-1 and TRBJ1-3; D remains ambiguous. The CDR3 has 13 amino acids. Germline V CDR1 and CDR2: MNHNS, SASEGT. Trimming stripped 4 bases from V and 1 base from J, with 5 bases between. The CDR3 region is CASSVGSGNTIYF. The CDR3 DNA reads TGTGCCAGCAGTGTGGGATCTGGAAACACCATATATTTT.

The gene calls are TRBV28 and TRBJ1-4; 9 bases are shared with TRBD1. Germline V CDR1 and CDR2: MDHEN, SYDVKM. The CDR3 contains 15 residues. V gave up 10 bases and J gave up 8 bases; unmatched junction bases: 14. The CDR3 nucleotides read TGTGCCATCAAGTCCAATCCCGGGACAGGGGAAAAACTGTTTTTT. It translates to CAIKSNPGTGEKLFF.

The chain combines TRBV6-6 with TRBJ2-3, with a possible D match to TRBD1 (6 bases). The CDR3 totals 15 residues. The germline V and J ends were trimmed by 6 bases and 4 bases, with 17 bases remaining between them. The germline CDR1 and CDR2 sequences are MNHNY and SVGAGI (reference sequence). The CDR3 region is CASRISGVGADTQYF. In DNA form, the CDR3 reads TGTGCCAGCAGAATATCAGGGGTTGGGGCAGATACGCAGTATTTT.

The V call is TRBV20-1, the J call TRBJ2-2; unclear D gene. Germline CDR1 is DFQATT and CDR2 is SNEGSKA (reference sequence). Trimming took off 5 bases at V and 7 bases at J, with 8 bases between the two ends. The CDR3 is made up of 11 amino acids. The CDR3 DNA is TGCAGTGCTGAGTTGGTCGGGGAGCTGTTTTTT. Its protein is CSAELVGELFF.

This chain connects TRBV7-2 to TRBJ2-1; TRBD2 agrees at 7 bases. Trimming took 2 bases from V and 0 from J; bases not matched to a gene: 4. The CDR3 is 16 residues long. CDR1 is SGHTA, CDR2 FQGNSA, per germline. In DNA, the CDR3 is TGTGCCAGCAGCTTAATAGCGGGTTTCTCCTACAATGAGCAGTTCTTC. The encoded protein is CASSLIAGFSYNEQFF.

The rearrangement joins TRBV10-3 to TRBJ1-6; 11 bases line up with TRBD1. Germline lookup yields CDR1 ENHRY and CDR2 SYGVKD. The CDR3 has 14 amino acids. Losses at the gene ends were 5 bases for V and 9 bases for J; bases not matched to a gene: 3. CDR3 in DNA: TGTGCCATCAGTTTAGGACAGGGGGCTTCACCCCTCCACTTT. Protein product: CAISLGQGASPLHF.

The gene calls are TRBV2 and TRBJ2-3; D remains unclear. CDR1 is SNHLY, CDR2 FYNNEI, per germline. This CDR3 has 12 residues. Trimming stripped 2 bases from V and 14 bases from J, with 14 bases between. This chain's CDR3 is CASSEQKLDGYF. The CDR3 DNA is TGTGCCAGCAGTGAACAAAAGCTCGACGGGTATTTT.

CDR3 protein: CASSLMGLIPYEQYF. As DNA, the CDR3 is TGTGCCAGCAGCTTAATGGGACTGATCCCCTACGAGCAGTACTTC. This chain links TRBV7-2 with TRBJ2-7, with D perhaps TRBD2 (6 bases). The CDR3 has 15 residues. Germline CDR1 SGHTA, CDR2 FQGNSA. V lost 2 bases and J 2 bases, leaving 13 bases between the germline ends.

The chain employs TRBV7-2 and TRBJ2-7; D is uncertain. The V end was cut by 3 bases, the J end by 2 bases, with 17 bases between. From germline, CDR1 is SGHTA and CDR2 FQGNSA. The length of the CDR3 is 16 residues. This CDR3 reads CASSLGSNTQTYEQYF. The CDR3 region has the DNA TGTGCCAGCAGCTTGGGGTCGAACACTCAAACCTACGAGCAGTACTTC.

The chain links TRBV28 to TRBJ1-2; a possible D gene is TRBD1 (5 bases). With 10 bases removed from V and 2 bases from J, the gap between germline ends came to 17 bases. This CDR3 is built from 14 residues. Germline CDR1 is MDHEN and CDR2 is SYDVKM. Here the CDR3 DNA reads TGTGCCACCCGGGACTCCTTGAGCAACTATGGCTACACCTTC. Its protein product is CATRDSLSNYGYTF.